The 12 T cell receptor beta chains reported below all come from one sample, sequenced in a study of low-dose radiotherapy and immunotherapy resistance in tumors. TRAV- and TRBV-specific primers primed first-strand cDNA, covering alpha and beta chains. TCRs were amplified for around 20 PCR cycles with a constant-region primer and V-primer adapter. A single record per CDR3 protein comes from TCRdb applying MiXCR to the reads. Here the sample spans thousands of distinct CDR3 sequences, around 50% being singletons. These receptors came from a human donor with advanced metastatic prostate, ovarian, gallbladder or colorectal cancer (not recorded which). This table probably holds off-target reads from a library built for another chain.

This chain links TRBV28 with TRBJ2-1; D is uncertain. The germline V and J ends were trimmed by 6 bases and 8 bases, with 5 bases remaining between them. CDR1 and CDR2 (germline): MDHEN, SYDVKM. This CDR3 contains 10 residues. CDR3 residues: CASSNYEQFF. In nucleotides, the CDR3 is TGTGCCAGCAGCAACTATGAGCAGTTCTTC.

V and J are TRBV5-1 and TRBJ2-7; 8 bases are shared with TRBD2. There are 12 residues in the CDR3. The V and J ends lost 4 bases and 4 bases, in that order; junction bases with no gene match: 1. CDR1 SGHRS and CDR2 YFSETQ come from the germline V gene. Here the CDR3 DNA reads TGCGCCAGCAGCCCGGGGGGGTACGAGCAGTACTTC. Translation gives CASSPGGYEQYF.

The chain has TRBV12-3 or TRBV12-4 and TRBJ1-2, with a possible D match to TRBD1 (5 bases). V was shortened by 5 bases and J by 5 bases, with 12 bases between the two germline ends. The CDR3 is made up of 13 amino acids. Here the CDR3 reads CASSPDRQYGYTF. The DNA of the CDR3 is TGTGCCAGCAGTCCTGACAGACAGTATGGCTACACCTTC.

V and J are TRBV4-1 and TRBJ2-7; 8 bases fit TRBD2. V shed 3 bases, J shed 3 bases, and the junction held 7 bases outside the gene matches. CDR3 size: 15 residues. Per germline, CDR1 MGHRA and CDR2 YSYEKL. For the CDR3, the DNA is TGCGCCAGCAGCCAGGGTAGCGGGAATCGCTACGAGCAGTACTTC. This encodes CASSQGSGNRYEQYF.

The V gene is TRBV3-1, the J gene TRBJ2-7; no reliable D call. Per the germline V gene, CDR1 is LGHDT and CDR2 is YNNKEL (reference sequence). Trimming took off 3 bases at V and 6 bases at J, with 12 bases between the two ends. This CDR3 is 13 amino acids long. CDR3 sequence: CASSQVSRGEQYF. The CDR3 nucleotides are TGTGCCAGCAGCCAGGTTTCCCGTGGCGAGCAGTACTTC.

This rearrangement joins TRBV6-6 to TRBJ1-5; D unresolved. The CDR3 is 12 residues long. Between the trimmed V and J ends, which lost 4 bases and 2 bases, there was a span of 3 bases. CDR1 MNHNY and CDR2 SVGAGI come from the germline V gene (reference sequence). In DNA, the CDR3 is TGTGCCAGCAGTTGGGGCAATCAGCCCCAGCATTTT. Its protein is CASSWGNQPQHF.

The chain is built from TRBV24-1 and TRBJ2-1, with no clear D. The V and J ends lost 5 bases and 5 bases respectively, with 9 bases between them. Germline V gives CDR1 KGHDR, CDR2 SFDVKD. There are 13 residues in the CDR3. CDR3 protein: CATSGNSDNEQFF. The CDR3 DNA follows: TGTGCCACCAGTGGTAACAGCGACAATGAGCAGTTCTTC.

The chain joins TRBV10-3 to TRBJ2-6, with D perhaps TRBD1 or TRBD2 (5 bases each). CDR1 ENHRY and CDR2 SYGVKD come from the germline V gene. CDR3 length: 15 residues. V shed 8 bases and J shed 0 bases, with 11 bases lying between them. The CDR3 reads CAIRKGSSGANVLTF. The CDR3, as DNA: TGTGCCATCCGAAAGGGGAGCTCTGGGGCCAACGTCCTGACTTTC.

The gene calls are TRBV19 and TRBJ1-1; D gene ambiguous. Germline CDR1 is LNHDA and CDR2 is SQIVND (reference sequence). This CDR3 is built from 15 residues. Trimming removed 2 bases at V and 1 base at J, with 11 bases between. CDR3: CASSIISGSNTEAFF. The DNA of the CDR3 is TGTGCCAGTAGTATAATATCCGGGTCGAACACTGAAGCTTTCTTT. The full variable domain, with the rest looked up from reference TRBV19 and TRBJ1-1, is DGGITQSPKYLFRKEGQNVTLSCEQNLNHDAMYWYRQDPGQGLRLIYYSQIVNDFQKGDIAEGYSVSREKKESFPLTVTSAQKNPTAFYLCASSIISGSNTEAFFGQGTRLTVV.

The chain couples TRBV24-1 to TRBJ2-5; D not certain. Germline lookup yields CDR1 KGHDR and CDR2 SFDVKD. The CDR3 is made up of 12 amino acids. Trimming pared 1 base from V and 5 bases from J, leaving 4 bases between. The CDR3 nucleotides are TGTGCCACCAGTGATTTTTGGGAGACCCAGTACTTC. It is translated as CATSDFWETQYF.

J is TRBJ1-1 and V is TRBV2, with D unclear. Trimming removed 7 bases from V and 7 bases from J, with 13 bases in between. The germline CDR1 and CDR2 sequences are SNHLY and FYNNEI. CDR3 length: 12 amino acids. The CDR3, as DNA: TGTGCCAGCAAGGACCTAGCCGATGAAGCTTTCTTT. This gives the protein CASKDLADEAFF.

V is TRBV9 and J is TRBJ2-1; perhaps D is TRBD1 or TRBD2 (5 bases each). The CDR3 is 17 amino acids. Deletions cut 0 bases from V and 5 bases from J, with 18 bases between. Germline assignment: CDR1 SGDLS and CDR2 YYNGEE. CDR3 nucleotide sequence: TGTGCCAGCAGCGTAGGTCCCAAGGCTGGGGGACACAATGAGCAGTTCTTC. Encoded protein: CASSVGPKAGGHNEQFF. The full variable domain, its missing parts supplied by reference TRBV9 and TRBJ2-1, is DSGVTQTPKHLITATGQRVTLRCSPRSGDLSVYWYQQSLDQGLQFLIQYYNGEERAKGNILERFSAQQFPDLHSELNLSSLELGDSALYFCASSVGPKAGGHNEQFFGPGTRLTVL.